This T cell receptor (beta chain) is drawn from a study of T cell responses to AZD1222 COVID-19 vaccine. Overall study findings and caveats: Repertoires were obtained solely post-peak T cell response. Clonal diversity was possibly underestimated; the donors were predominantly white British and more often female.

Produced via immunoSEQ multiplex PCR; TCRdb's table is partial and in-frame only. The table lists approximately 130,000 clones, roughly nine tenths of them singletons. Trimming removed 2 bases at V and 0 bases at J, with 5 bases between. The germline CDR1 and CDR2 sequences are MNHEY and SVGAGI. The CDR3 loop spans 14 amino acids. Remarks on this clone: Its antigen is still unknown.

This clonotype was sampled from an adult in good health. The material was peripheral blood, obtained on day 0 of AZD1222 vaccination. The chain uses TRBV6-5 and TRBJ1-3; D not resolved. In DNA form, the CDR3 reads TGTGCCAGCAGTTACGGGGACTCTGGAAACACCATATATTTT. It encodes CASSYGDSGNTIYF.